The text below deals with one TCR beta chain. Its binding antigen is unknown. No base-level quality is on record; no much larger clone is a single base apart. These data are taken from a study of cytomegalovirus exposure and HLA in healthy donors (TCRdb year 2017). Broadly, across the study: According to an earlier analysis of around 600 of the donors, about 180 million T cells yielded some 120 million unique TCR beta sequences and approximately 300 Gb of sequence data. The study profiled the T cell repertoires of hundreds of subjects by immunosequencing and related them to cytomegalovirus serostatus. Of the 300 to 400 genotyped donors, 81% fell in the genetic ancestry cluster associated with self-reported Caucasian donors. The aim of the study was to test whether cataloging public T cell receptors could identify signatures of past pathogen exposure. A later analysis re-analyzed previously published TCR beta repertoires from about 600 donors and added high-resolution HLA genotyping to study TCR occurrence patterns. High-throughput TCR immunosequencing, statistical association of individual TCRs with disease status, and machine learning were combined to predict cytomegalovirus infection status. Both class I and class II loci were covered by HLA typing, at four-digit resolution. To decide whether each TCR beta V gene segment behaved as functional or pseudogenic, an earlier analysis of several hundred of the donors relied on high-throughput TCR beta sequencing. Donor age, sex, ethnicity and CMV serostatus were collected together with the repertoire data. Every discovery cohort repertoire had been produced on one sequencing platform. In a later genetic analysis, genome-wide SNP genotypes for about 55% of the roughly 670 donors were used, and that subset was treated as a discovery cohort. A separate validation cohort of approximately 120 different subjects was used in addition to the roughly 640-subject first cohort. A few DR-DQ haplotypes were treated as single units for association and clustering because of strong linkage in the cohort. Among roughly 370 genotyped donors of the cohort, an average of around 240,000 unique TCR beta nucleotide sequences were sequenced per donor, about a sixth of them non-productive. Rather than drawing on any new phenotypic data, the later analysis identified candidate immune exposures from TCR beta sequences and the way those sequences occurred across donors. Typing coverage varied by locus: roughly 620-640 donors for A, B, C, DRB1 and DQB1; about 520 for DQA1; about 600 for DPA1; 450 to 480 for DPB1. About 280 gigabases of sequencing data and approximately 93 million unique TCR sequences were included in an early release covering roughly 700 HLA-typed donors.

In total, around 600 healthy bone marrow donors made up the cohort. At the time of sampling, every cohort member was nominally healthy, though immune exposures that went unrecorded were likely present. The donor was CMV seropositive and was included in the group of 250 to 300 seropositive cohort members. A peripheral blood sample was collected from each donor, and TCR beta sequencing was performed on peripheral blood mononuclear cells. Genomic DNA was extracted from the blood cell samples with the Qiagen DNeasy Blood Extraction Kit. The library was built by means of the immunoSEQ multiplex PCR assay. For the multiplex PCR, a mixture combining 60 forward primers for TCR Vbeta segments and 13 reverse primers for TCR Jbeta segments was used. A multiplex PCR assay on genomic DNA amplified the CDR3 region of rearranged TCR beta genes. On the Illumina HiSeq System, the amplified TCR beta libraries were sequenced as 87-base-pair reads. On the study's bioinformatics: In a later analysis, tens of millions of unique TCR beta chains were counted across the approximately 640 repertoires, and around 11 million of these chains were shared by at least two donors. A nearest-neighbor algorithm error-corrected the raw reads and collapsed the reads into unique sequences, merging closely related sequences to remove PCR and sequencing errors. V, D and J gene segments were assigned by aligning CDR3 sequences to IMGT reference sequences. Each retained sequence needed at least a six-nucleotide match to both a V gene segment and a J gene segment. Rearrangements were classified as productive when the CDR3 lacked stop codons and remained in frame with V and J, and all other rearrangements were classified as non-productive. Following IMGT convention, CDR3 was defined as the stretch from the second conserved V-encoded cysteine to the conserved J-encoded phenylalanine. The earlier analysis of some 540 of the donors excluded any sequence lacking an unambiguous match to a single V gene segment. An earlier analysis of over 450 of the donors classified V segments as functional when productive rearrangements were above 56.7% and as segregating when the standard deviation between donors was above 5%. A statistical classification framework was built to diagnose cytomegalovirus status from the catalog of TCR beta chain sequences. In a later analysis, TCR nucleotide sequences were compared against IMGT/GENE-DB human TR gene sequences so that V and J genes could be assigned. A later analysis assigned CDR3 sequences and most-parsimonious VDJ recombination scenarios with the TCRdist pipeline. In a later analysis, each TCR beta chain was defined by its CDR3 amino acid sequence together with its V-gene family, and reads lacking a unique V-gene family were excluded. A later analysis removed 450 to 600 highly shared, low-generation-probability nucleotide sequences to deal with suspected cross-contamination and a sequencing artifact. A later analysis calculated a clonal expansion index for each public chain from normalized within-repertoire ranks of inferred template counts. In a later analysis, generation probabilities were computed using a VDJ recombination model fitted to out-of-frame rearrangements, and the results were checked against IGoR. A later analysis scored TCR-TCR, TCR-HLA and TCR-CMV co-occurrence with hypergeometric tests, applying a repertoire-size bias correction to TCR pairs. A later analysis estimated false discovery rates by permuting HLA or CMV assignments 20 times. In a later analysis, co-occurring TCRs were grouped using DBSCAN, with TCRdist sequence similarity added in when clustering inside HLA-allele-positive subsets. Co-occurrence clustering excluded repertoires with fewer than 30,000 or more than 120,000 public chains, plus five with anomalous nucleotide sharing. TCRdb retrieved this table from immuneACCESS and kept in-frame rearrangements only. Not all clones are present; in checked studies, unresolved V genes account for under half, and no reason is known for the remainder. For V, J and clone size, that table is used; D and trimming come from the DNA. The sample table records over 150,000 clones; 73% of these occur just once. The ten largest clones capture about 4.9% of the sample.

Overall study results and their limits: In this cohort, only TCR beta chains were sequenced, and detectable features were limited by the absence of alpha or paired-chain data. Most TCR sequences were observed very rarely across donors, whereas some public TCRs were present in many individuals. According to a later genetic analysis, donors in an Asian-associated ancestry cluster had fewer N-insertions in productive TCRs than the approximately 650-donor mean. In a later analysis, about 16,000 TCR beta sequences were associated with specific HLA alleles at a false discovery rate of 0.05. The authors suggested that the approach could potentially be extended to other disease states and immunological phenotypes. The sequencing pipeline was judged likely to have produced a cluster of highly shared sequence variants as a technical artifact. In a later analysis, HLA-associated TCR beta chains showed more clonal expansion and lower generation probabilities than non-associated chains that were equally common. V-gene and J-gene trimming of TCR beta chains was associated with a missense DCLRE1C variant in a later genetic analysis, and the association was replicated in an independent cohort. In an earlier analysis of some 640 of the donors, most TCR beta V segments were observed in productive rearrangements about 87% or about 30% of the time, broadly matching IMGT annotations. A further reported finding was that TCR beta sequences accurately predicted the HLA-A and HLA-B alleles for most subjects in the first cohort. A few of the identified cytomegalovirus-associated TCR beta chains were confirmed in vitro to be specific for cytomegalovirus antigens. Linkage disequilibrium might explain the correlated functional status among segregating V segments, but an unknown experimental factor could not be excluded. In the study, some 160 TCR beta chains were listed as associated with cytomegalovirus. Because counts were too low, about 15 rarely observed V segments, including chromosome 9 orphons, were left out of the earlier analysis of about 620 of the donors. In a later analysis, most CMV-associated TCR beta chains were found to appear HLA-restricted, with HLA associations seemingly driven largely by CMV exposure. The classifier was reported to diagnose cytomegalovirus status with high specificity and sensitivity in both the original and validation cohorts. In a later analysis, the rate of TCR association differed among HLA loci, with DRB1 alleles having the most associated TCRs and HLA-C alleles having the fewest. Because some donors lacked HLA typing at each locus, the association tests relied only on the typed subset. When HLA alleles, especially DR and DQ, strongly co-occurred, TCR associations were difficult to assign to individual alleles. The only immune exposure information available for the cohort was CMV serostatus. In a later analysis, several top co-occurrence clusters were reported to appear linked to parvovirus B19, influenza, CMV and Epstein-Barr virus. The presence/absence analyses assumed that sequencing depth was roughly uniform across donors, and that assumption may not be true.

This receptor was identified in a woman aged 18-29 years in good health and CMV-seropositive. The sample comprised PBMCs.

The sequence in DNA is TGTGCCAGCAGCGCCACAGGGGGGGGCACTGAAGCTTTCTTT. The resulting protein is CASSATGGGTEAFF. The chain is encoded by TRBV7-2 joined to TRBJ1-1, and 8 bases in between align with TRBD1. As encoded in the germline V gene, CDR1 is SGHTA while CDR2 is FQGNSA. Trimming leaves V shorter by 5 bases and J shorter by 4 bases, with the junction holding 6 bases beyond the gene matches. The CDR3 runs 14 residues from the cysteine to the phenylalanine. Left in the record is the CDR3 DNA by itself, 42 bases read in frame from the first base.